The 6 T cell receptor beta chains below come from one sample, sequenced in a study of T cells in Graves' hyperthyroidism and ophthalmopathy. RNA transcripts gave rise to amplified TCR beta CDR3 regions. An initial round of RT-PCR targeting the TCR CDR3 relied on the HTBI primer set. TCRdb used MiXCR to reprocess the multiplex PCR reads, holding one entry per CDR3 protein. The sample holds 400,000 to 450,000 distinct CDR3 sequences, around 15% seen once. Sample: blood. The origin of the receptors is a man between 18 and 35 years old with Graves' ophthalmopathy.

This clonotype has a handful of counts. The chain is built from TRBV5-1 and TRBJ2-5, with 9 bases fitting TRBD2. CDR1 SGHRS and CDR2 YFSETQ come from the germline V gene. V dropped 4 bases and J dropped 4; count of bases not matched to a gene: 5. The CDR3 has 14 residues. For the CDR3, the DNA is TGCGCCAGCAGCATTAGCGGGAGAGGAGAGACCCAGTACTTC. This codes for CASSISGRGETQYF.

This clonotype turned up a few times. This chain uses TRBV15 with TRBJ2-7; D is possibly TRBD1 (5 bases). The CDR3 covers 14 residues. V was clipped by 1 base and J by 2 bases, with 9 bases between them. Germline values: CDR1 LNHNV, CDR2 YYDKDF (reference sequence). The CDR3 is CATSRVPGTYEQYF. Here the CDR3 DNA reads TGTGCCACCAGCAGAGTGCCAGGGACCTACGAGCAGTACTTC.

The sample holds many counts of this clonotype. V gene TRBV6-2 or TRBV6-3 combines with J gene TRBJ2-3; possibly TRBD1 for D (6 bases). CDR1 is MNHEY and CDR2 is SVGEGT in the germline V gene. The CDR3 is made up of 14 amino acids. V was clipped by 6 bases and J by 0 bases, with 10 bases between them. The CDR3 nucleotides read TGTGCCAGCAGCAACGGACAGAGCACAGATACGCAGTATTTT. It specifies CASSNGQSTDTQYF.

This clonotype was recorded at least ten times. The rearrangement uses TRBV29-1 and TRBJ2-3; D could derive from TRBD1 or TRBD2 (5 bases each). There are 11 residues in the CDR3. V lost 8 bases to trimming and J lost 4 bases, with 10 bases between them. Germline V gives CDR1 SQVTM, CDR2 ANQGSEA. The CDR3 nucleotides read TGCAGCTGGGGGAATTCAGATACGCAGTATTTT. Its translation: CSWGNSDTQYF.

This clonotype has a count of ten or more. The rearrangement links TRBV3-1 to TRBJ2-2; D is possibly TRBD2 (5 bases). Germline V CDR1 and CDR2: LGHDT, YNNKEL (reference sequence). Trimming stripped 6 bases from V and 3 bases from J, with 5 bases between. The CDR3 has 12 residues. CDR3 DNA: TGTGCCAGCAGGGACTACACCGGGGAGCTGTTTTTT. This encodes CASRDYTGELFF.

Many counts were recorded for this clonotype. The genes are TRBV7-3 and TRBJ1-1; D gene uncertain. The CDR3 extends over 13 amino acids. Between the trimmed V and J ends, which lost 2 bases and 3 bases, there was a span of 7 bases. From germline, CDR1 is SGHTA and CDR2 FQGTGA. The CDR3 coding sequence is TGTGCCAGCAGCTTAGAATTGTACACTGAAGCTTTCTTT. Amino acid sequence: CASSLELYTEAFF.